Listed below are T cell receptor beta chains from one sample, sequenced in a study of PD-L1 blockade in urothelial cancer. Data came from immunoSEQ multiplex PCR; TCRdb stores just in-frame clones and leaves some out. The table lists tens of thousands of clones, roughly 86% of them singletons. This material consisted of PBMCs, taken around atezolizumab (anti-PD-L1) treatment. Source of these receptors: a man aged 55-75 years with urothelial cancer. CDR3s include the opening cysteine and the closing phenylalanine or tryptophan. D genes are given only for firm matches. Not every row has a clone size; where given, it reads once, few, many or a size class.

>.|.|TRBJ2-5|TRBV15
TGTGCCACCAGCTTACACAGCCAAGAGACCCAGTACTTC
CATSLHSQETQYF
>TRBD1|.|TRBJ1-2|TRBV5-1
TGCGCCAGCAGCTTGGAAGGGGGCAGGTATGGCTACACCTTC
CASSLEGGRYGYTF
>.|.|TRBJ2-5|TRBV9
TGTGCCAGCAGCGTGGACAATCAAGAGACCCAGTACTTC
CASSVDNQETQYF
>.|.|TRBJ2-5|TRBV2
TGTGCCAGCAGTGGGTTGCGGGGCCAAGAGACCCAGTACTTC
CASSGLRGQETQYF
>.|.|TRBJ2-3|TRBV19
TGTGCCAGTAGTAGCGGGTGGGATACGCAGTATTTT
CASSSGWDTQYF
>.|.|TRBJ2-5|TRBV7-9
TGTGCCAGCCTGATGGACTTCCAAGAGACCCAGTACTTC
CASLMDFQETQYF
>.|.|TRBJ1-1|TRBV9
TGTGCCAGCAGCCCCAGATCTTCGAACACTGAAGCTTTCTTT
CASSPRSSNTEAFF
>.|.|TRBJ1-2|TRBV11-2
TGTGCCAGCAGCCCGGGGGGCAACTATGGCTACACCTTC
CASSPGGNYGYTF
>TRBD2|.|TRBJ2-3|TRBV2
TGTGCCAGCAGTAAACCCGGACTAGCGGGGGGCCCCACAGATACGCAGTATTTT
CASSKPGLAGGPTDTQYF
>.|.|TRBJ1-1|TRBV23-1
TGCGCCAGCAGTCGAAAAGGGGATAGGGCTGAAGCTTTCTTT
CASSRKGDRAEAFF
>.|.|TRBJ2-3|TRBV30
TGTGCCTGGAGTGTTTGGGCTAGCCGGTATCAGGATACGCAGTATTTT
CAWSVWASRYQDTQYF
>.|.|TRBJ2-6|TRBV21-1
TGTGCCAGCAACTGGACAGGTGGCTCTGGGGCCAACGTCCTGACTTTC
CASNWTGGSGANVLTF
>TRBD1|once|TRBJ1-2|TRBV5-1
TGCGCCAGCAGCCCCGAGGGGGCTGCCTATGGCTACACCTTC
CASSPEGAAYGYTF
>TRBD2|few|TRBJ2-1|TRBV2
TGTGCCAGCAGACTCGGACTAGCGGGGGGGATAAATGAGCAGTTCTTC
CASRLGLAGGINEQFF
>.|.|TRBJ2-7|TRBV15
TGTGCCACCAGCGCTGGGAGGTCAGCCTACGAGCAGTACTTC
CATSAGRSAYEQYF
>.|.|TRBJ2-5|TRBV11-3
TGTGCCAGCAGCTTAGGACGAGGGGGAGAGACCCAGTACTTC
CASSLGRGGETQYF
>.|.|TRBJ1-3|TRBV18
TGTGCCAGCTCCTCGGACAGAGTAAACACCATATATTTT
CASSSDRVNTIYF
>TRBD1|.|TRBJ1-2|TRBV9
TGTGCCAGCAGTAGGGGGACAGGCATATCTAACTATGGCTACACCTTC
CASSRGTGISNYGYTF
>TRBD1|.|TRBJ2-7|TRBV7-2
TGTGCCAGCAGCTCACAGGGGACATTAGAAGAGCAGTACTTC
CASSSQGTLEEQYF
>.|.|TRBJ1-2|TRBV5-6
TGTGCCAGCAGCTTGAGTAACGCGGTTACGCTAAATGGCTACACCTTC
CASSLSNAVTLNGYTF
>TRBD1|.|TRBJ1-2|TRBV7-2
TGTGCCAGCAGCTCACAGGGGGCTCGAGGCTACACCTTC
CASSSQGARGYTF
>TRBD2|.|TRBJ2-5|TRBV30
TGTGCCTGGAGTGACTCCCGGACTAGCGGGGAGGAGACCCAGTACTTC
CAWSDSRTSGEETQYF
>TRBD2|.|TRBJ2-1|TRBV19
TGTGCCAGTAGTATTATGGGCGGGAGCTCCTACAATGAGCAGTTCTTC
CASSIMGGSSYNEQFF
>.|once|TRBJ1-1|TRBV5-4
TGTGCCAGCCGCTGGGGCGGGGGATCGAACACTGAAGCTTTCTTT
CASRWGGGSNTEAFF
>.|.|TRBJ1-4|TRBV25-1
TGTGCCAGCAGTGAATATGTGGCAAATGAAAAACTGTTTTTT
CASSEYVANEKLFF
>.|.|TRBJ2-1|TRBV5-4
TGTGCCAGCAGCCCGGACGGGGGGCGCACACACAATGAGCAGTTCTTC
CASSPDGGRTHNEQFF
>.|.|TRBJ2-6|TRBV28
TGTGCCAGCAGTCCACAGGGATCCGGGGCCAACGTCCTGACTTTC
CASSPQGSGANVLTF
>TRBD1|few|TRBJ1-6|TRBV6-5
TGTGCCAGCAGTACGACAGGGATCTATTCACCCCTCCACTTT
CASSTTGIYSPLHF
>TRBD1|.|TRBJ1-2|TRBV6-6
TGTGCCAGCAGTTACCCGGACAGGGCGGGTTATGGCTACACCTTC
CASSYPDRAGYGYTF
>TRBD2|.|TRBJ2-1|TRBV30
TGTGCCTGGACCGGGACTAGCGAGTACAATGAGCAGTTCTTC
CAWTGTSEYNEQFF
>TRBD1|.|TRBJ1-1|TRBV12-5
TGTGCTAGTGGTCCGGGACAGGGGGACACTGAAGCTTTCTTT
CASGPGQGDTEAFF
>.|.|TRBJ2-1|TRBV5-6
TGTGCCAGCAGCTTGGAGGTCGGCAGGGTATCCTACAATGAGCAGTTCTTC
CASSLEVGRVSYNEQFF
>.|.|TRBJ1-4|TRBV5-6
TGTGCCAGCAGCTCTATCTCCGGGACTTTCGATGAAAAACTGTTTTTT
CASSSISGTFDEKLFF
>TRBD1|.|TRBJ1-1|TRBV7-8
TGTGCCAGCAGCTACAGGGGGCCGAACACTGAAGCTTTCTTT
CASSYRGPNTEAFF
>.|.|TRBJ1-3|TRBV4-2
TGTGCCAGCAGCCAAGTGGTCAGACAGTCCGGAAACACCATATATTTT
CASSQVVRQSGNTIYF
>TRBD2|once|TRBJ2-1|TRBV29-1
TGCAGCGTTGCTAGCGGGACCAAGAATGAGCAGTTCTTC
CSVASGTKNEQFF
>.|.|TRBJ1-2|TRBV5-1
TGCGCCAGCAGCTTTGGGCCTACGTGGGGCTACACCTTC
CASSFGPTWGYTF
>.|few|TRBJ1-3|TRBV6-6
TGTGCCAGCAGTGATCAGGGAACCCTGGGAAACACCATATATTTT
CASSDQGTLGNTIYF
>TRBD2|once|TRBJ2-1|TRBV7-9
TGTGCCAGCAGCTTGCGGACTAGCGGGGTTGATGAGCAGTTCTTC
CASSLRTSGVDEQFF
>.|.|TRBJ2-1|TRBV5-1
TGCGCCAGCAGCCCTGTACTCGAGGGTTATGAGCAGTTCTTC
CASSPVLEGYEQFF
>TRBD1|.|TRBJ2-1|TRBV5-1
TGCGCCAGCAGCTCCGGCCCGGGACAGGGGGCCAATGAGCAGTTCTTC
CASSSGPGQGANEQFF
>TRBD2|.|TRBJ2-3|TRBV19
TGTGCCAGTAGGGCTAGCGGGGGGGCCCTAGATACGCAGTATTTT
CASRASGGALDTQYF
>TRBD1|.|TRBJ1-4|TRBV7-6
TGTGCCAGCAGCTTAGCGCGTGACAGGGCTAATGAAAAACTGTTTTTT
CASSLARDRANEKLFF
>.|.|TRBJ1-2|TRBV30
TGTGCCTGGAGGGGGAGCGCTGGCTACACCTTC
CAWRGSAGYTF
>.|.|TRBJ1-2|TRBV2
TGTGCCAGCACTGCAGACAGGCCCTCCAGCACCTTC
CASTADRPSSTF